These T cell receptor beta chains were read from a single sample in a study of Ad26.COV2.S vaccination and SARS-CoV-2 variants. Only in-frame clones appear in the TCRdb table, and some are missing; sequencing was by immunoSEQ multiplex PCR. The table lists fewer than 500,000 clones, less than 95% of them singletons. The source material was peripheral blood, sampled in a trial of Ad26.COV2.S vaccine versus placebo. These receptors all come from a person aged 18-65 years who received the Ad26.COV2.S COVID-19 vaccine or a placebo. CDR3s include the opening cysteine and the closing phenylalanine or tryptophan. Fields, in order: J gene, V gene, D gene, CDR3 protein, CDR3 DNA. The D gene is left open where the match is weak.

J: TRBJ2-3; V: TRBV28; D: -; CDR3: CASSSRGRSDTQYF; DNA: TGTGCCAGCAGTTCTAGGGGGAGGTCAGATACGCAGTATTTT
J: TRBJ2-3; V: TRBV7-9; D: -; CDR3: CASSHARGPTDTQYF; DNA: TGTGCCAGCAGCCATGCAAGAGGGCCCACAGATACGCAGTATTTT
J: TRBJ2-2; V: TRBV9; D: -; CDR3: CASSVGQAVGELFF; DNA: TGTGCCAGCAGCGTAGGTCAAGCAGTCGGGGAGCTGTTTTTT
J: TRBJ2-5; V: TRBV28; D: -; CDR3: CASSWGRNQETQYF; DNA: TGTGCCAGCAGTTGGGGACGTAACCAAGAGACCCAGTACTTC
J: TRBJ2-3; V: TRBV5-5; D: TRBD1; CDR3: CASSLGQGQADTQYF; DNA: TGTGCCAGCAGCTTGGGACAGGGGCAAGCAGATACGCAGTATTTT
J: TRBJ2-1; V: TRBV7-9; D: TRBD2; CDR3: CASSPSAGASYNEQFF; DNA: TGTGCCAGCAGCCCCTCAGCGGGAGCCTCCTACAATGAGCAGTTCTTC
J: TRBJ2-7; V: TRBV9; D: -; CDR3: CASSVDGLVGEQYF; DNA: TGTGCCAGCAGCGTGGACGGACTCGTCGGCGAGCAGTACTTC
J: TRBJ1-5; V: TRBV6-2/TRBV6-3; D: TRBD1; CDR3: CASSYHLGQGFNQPQHF; DNA: TGTGCCAGCAGTTACCACTTAGGACAGGGTTTTAATCAGCCCCAGCATTTT
J: TRBJ2-7; V: TRBV19; D: -; CDR3: CASSARTETLHF; DNA: TGTGCCAGTAGTGCCCGGACAGAGACGCTTCACTTC
J: TRBJ2-1; V: TRBV27; D: -; CDR3: CASSLSPLSNEQFF; DNA: TGTGCCAGCAGTTTATCCCCCCTATCCAATGAGCAGTTCTTC
J: TRBJ2-7; V: TRBV4-2; D: -; CDR3: CASSQDRLGAFSNEQYF; DNA: TGTGCCAGCAGCCAAGATCGTCTGGGGGCGTTTTCGAACGAGCAGTACTTC
J: TRBJ1-6; V: TRBV18; D: -; CDR3: CASSPETDSPLHF; DNA: TGTGCCAGCTCACCAGAGACAGATTCACCCCTCCACTTT
J: TRBJ1-1; V: TRBV7-3; D: -; CDR3: CASSLRLNTEAFF; DNA: TGTGCCAGCAGCTTAAGGTTGAACACTGAAGCTTTCTTT
J: TRBJ2-1; V: TRBV30; D: -; CDR3: CAWSSLTYNEQFF; DNA: TGTGCCTGGAGTTCTTTAACCTACAATGAGCAGTTCTTC
J: TRBJ2-3; V: TRBV5-1; D: -; CDR3: CASSLDVADTQYF; DNA: TGCGCCAGCAGCTTGGATGTCGCAGATACGCAGTATTTT
J: TRBJ1-2; V: TRBV13; D: -; CDR3: CASSFGPGGYGYTF; DNA: TGTGCCAGCAGCTTTGGGCCGGGAGGCTATGGCTACACCTTC
J: TRBJ2-5; V: TRBV6-5; D: -; CDR3: CASTSGETQYF; DNA: TGTGCCAGCACCAGCGGCGAGACCCAGTACTTC
J: TRBJ2-3; V: TRBV7-2; D: -; CDR3: CASSPTGSTDTQYF; DNA: TGTGCCAGCAGCCCGACTGGGAGCACAGATACGCAGTATTTT
J: TRBJ1-4; V: TRBV5-1; D: -; CDR3: CASSFMGKLFF; DNA: TGCGCCAGCAGCTTTATGGGAAAACTGTTTTTT
J: TRBJ2-2; V: TRBV28; D: -; CDR3: CASSLFRAPNTGELFF; DNA: TGTGCCAGCAGTTTATTTCGGGCCCCGAACACCGGGGAGCTGTTTTTT